This T cell receptor beta chain is drawn from a study of blood T cells in healthy people across ages. This clonotype was seen a handful of times. Germline V CDR1 and CDR2: DFQATT, SNEGSKA (reference sequence). The CDR3 has 14 residues. V lost 6 bases and J 0 bases, leaving 12 bases between the germline ends. The authors ran a second PCR of 7 to 11 cycles using a sample-barcoded 5' primer and a J-beta primer mix. TCRdb re-called the 5' RACE reads with MiXCR, one entry per CDR3 protein. The table lists approximately 780,000 distinct CDR3 sequences, 20% to 30% of them singletons. These data were also reused for a study on T cells of mothers and their children.

The chain couples TRBV20-1 to TRBJ1-3, with D possibly being TRBD1 (6 bases). The sequence was obtained from a boy younger than 18 in good health. The sequencing input was blood. CDR3 loop: CSALGHNSGNTIYF. Written as DNA, the CDR3 is TGCAGTGCCCTGGGACACAACTCTGGAAACACCATATATTTT.